Listed below are T cell receptor beta chains from one sample, sequenced in a study of blood T cell repertoires in COVID-19. TCRdb's copy holds only in-frame clones and misses some; the assay was immunoSEQ multiplex PCR. Here the sample spans some 340,000 clones, 75% to 90% being singletons. Sequenced sample: peripheral blood. The source is a woman aged 18 to 35 with acute or convalescent COVID-19. Each CDR3 is given with its conserved first and last residue. A D gene is named only where the DNA matches it firmly. A row's size may be missing; if present it is once, few, many or a size class.

size: -; D: TRBD2; V: TRBV5-4; J: TRBJ2-1; CDR3: CASLTSGRTNNEQFF; DNA: TGTGCCAGCCTAACTAGCGGGAGAACCAACAATGAGCAGTTCTTC
size: -; D: -; V: TRBV18; J: TRBJ1-2; CDR3: CASSRGQWIPFSNYGYTF; DNA: TGTGCCAGCTCACGCGGACAGTGGATACCATTCTCTAACTATGGCTACACCTTC
size: -; D: -; V: TRBV11-2; J: TRBJ2-7; CDR3: CASSLGTIQRVTYEQYF; DNA: TGTGCCAGCAGCTTAGGGACTATTCAGCGTGTTACCTACGAGCAGTACTTC
size: -; D: TRBD1; V: TRBV29-1; J: TRBJ2-7; CDR3: CSVRTGAGEQYF; DNA: TGCAGCGTGAGGACAGGGGCGGGGGAGCAGTACTTC
size: -; D: -; V: TRBV19; J: TRBJ2-7; CDR3: CASSWQGGYEQYF; DNA: TGTGCCAGTAGTTGGCAGGGAGGCTACGAGCAGTACTTC
size: -; D: -; V: TRBV30; J: TRBJ2-5; CDR3: CAWSVAGSKGTQYF; DNA: TGTGCCTGGAGTGTAGCAGGGTCCAAGGGGACCCAGTACTTC
size: -; D: -; V: TRBV5-1; J: TRBJ2-7; CDR3: CASSWGLSYEQYF; DNA: TGCGCCAGCAGCTGGGGACTTTCGTACGAGCAGTACTTC
size: once; D: -; V: TRBV9; J: TRBJ2-7; CDR3: CASSSPDSTGEQYF; DNA: TGTGCCAGCAGCTCCCCGGATAGCACGGGGGAGCAGTACTTC
size: -; D: -; V: TRBV12-3/TRBV12-4; J: TRBJ1-6; CDR3: CASSSGLKSPLHF; DNA: TGTGCCAGCAGTTCAGGGTTAAAGTCACCCCTCCACTTT
size: -; D: TRBD1; V: TRBV6-1; J: TRBJ1-1; CDR3: CASSERSLGGADTEAFF; DNA: TGTGCCAGCAGTGAAAGGAGTCTAGGGGGCGCCGACACTGAAGCTTTCTTT
size: -; D: TRBD1; V: TRBV5-3; J: TRBJ1-5; CDR3: CARSFGQGAGGNQPQHF; DNA: TGTGCCAGAAGCTTCGGACAGGGGGCAGGGGGCAATCAGCCCCAGCATTTT
size: -; D: -; V: TRBV28; J: TRBJ1-1; CDR3: CASNPGFTEAFF; DNA: TGTGCCAGCAATCCGGGGTTCACTGAAGCTTTCTTT
size: -; D: -; V: TRBV7-9; J: TRBJ2-2; CDR3: CASSGGQDNTGELFF; DNA: TGTGCCAGCAGCGGGGGCCAGGATAACACCGGGGAGCTGTTTTTT
size: -; D: TRBD2; V: TRBV19; J: TRBJ2-1; CDR3: CASGQTSDHEQFF; DNA: TGTGCCAGTGGTCAAACTAGCGACCATGAGCAGTTCTTC
size: -; D: TRBD2; V: TRBV4-1; J: TRBJ2-1; CDR3: CASSQDPSAGVSNEQFF; DNA: TGCGCCAGCAGCCAAGATCCCTCCGCGGGAGTGTCCAATGAGCAGTTCTTC
size: -; D: TRBD1; V: TRBV6-5; J: TRBJ1-5; CDR3: CAATVGQGGDQPQHF; DNA: TGTGCCGCTACTGTGGGACAGGGAGGTGACCAGCCCCAGCATTTT
size: -; D: -; V: TRBV10-3; J: TRBJ2-7; CDR3: CAISDTAYEQYF; DNA: TGTGCCATCAGTGACACGGCCTACGAGCAGTACTTC
size: few; D: -; V: TRBV30; J: TRBJ1-5; CDR3: CAWSPWAGRQPQHF; DNA: TGTGCCTGGAGTCCCTGGGCAGGTAGGCAGCCCCAGCATTTT
size: -; D: TRBD2; V: TRBV11-3; J: TRBJ2-7; CDR3: CASSSIAGTSGEQYF; DNA: TGTGCCAGCAGCTCGATCGCCGGGACTAGCGGGGAGCAGTACTTC
size: -; D: TRBD1; V: TRBV5-4; J: TRBJ1-2; CDR3: CASSPDRDYGYTF; DNA: TGTGCCAGCAGCCCCGACAGGGACTATGGCTACACCTTC
size: -; D: -; V: TRBV30; J: TRBJ2-2; CDR3: CAWSEGLPIGELFF; DNA: TGTGCCTGGAGTGAGGGACTCCCAATCGGGGAGCTGTTTTTT
size: -; D: TRBD1; V: TRBV5-4; J: TRBJ2-7; CDR3: CASSFKGQGWDEQYF; DNA: TGTGCCAGCAGCTTTAAGGGACAGGGGTGGGACGAGCAGTACTTC
size: -; D: -; V: TRBV14; J: TRBJ2-7; CDR3: CASSQVLTAYEQYF; DNA: TGTGCCAGCAGCCAAGTTCTCACAGCCTACGAGCAGTACTTC
size: -; D: -; V: TRBV28; J: TRBJ2-1; CDR3: CASSRGGSYNEQFF; DNA: TGTGCCAGCAGTCGCGGAGGGAGCTACAATGAGCAGTTCTTC
size: -; D: TRBD1; V: TRBV6-1; J: TRBJ2-7; CDR3: CASSEGTGFYAVDF; DNA: TGTGCCAGCAGTGAAGGGACAGGGTTTTACGCCGTGGACTTC
size: -; D: -; V: TRBV21-1; J: TRBJ1-1; CDR3: CASSSGQGSTEAFF; DNA: TGTGCCAGCAGTTCGGGACAGGGGAGCACTGAAGCTTTCTTT
size: few; D: -; V: TRBV7-3; J: TRBJ1-6; CDR3: CASSVQGRNSPLHF; DNA: TGTGCCAGCAGCGTACAGGGTCGGAATTCACCCCTCCACTTT
size: -; D: TRBD1; V: TRBV28; J: TRBJ2-1; CDR3: CASSVHRDRVNNEQFF; DNA: TGTGCCAGCAGTGTCCACCGGGACAGGGTTAACAATGAGCAGTTCTTC
size: -; D: TRBD1; V: TRBV7-3; J: TRBJ1-4; CDR3: CASSLIAQGGKLFF; DNA: TGTGCCAGCAGCTTAATCGCGCAGGGGGGAAAACTGTTTTTT
size: many; D: -; V: TRBV27; J: TRBJ2-7; CDR3: CASSLRSFSYEQYF; DNA: TGTGCCAGCAGTTTACGAAGTTTCAGCTACGAGCAGTACTTC
size: -; D: -; V: TRBV25-1; J: TRBJ2-3; CDR3: CASRGLNTDTQYF; DNA: TGTGCCAGCAGGGGACTTAACACAGATACGCAGTATTTT
size: -; D: -; V: TRBV11-2; J: TRBJ1-1; CDR3: CASSSPHTGTTEAFF; DNA: TGTGCCAGCAGCTCTCCCCATACAGGGACCACTGAAGCTTTCTTT
size: -; D: -; V: TRBV9; J: TRBJ2-2; CDR3: CASSVTGTNTGELFF; DNA: TGTGCCAGCAGCGTAACCGGGACGAACACCGGGGAGCTGTTTTTT
size: -; D: -; V: TRBV30; J: TRBJ1-5; CDR3: CAWAFGVDQPQHF; DNA: TGTGCCTGGGCCTTCGGGGTTGACCAGCCCCAGCATTTT
size: -; D: -; V: TRBV9; J: TRBJ2-4; CDR3: CASSVGGKNIQYF; DNA: TGTGCCAGCAGCGTCGGCGGCAAAAACATTCAGTACTTC
size: -; D: -; V: TRBV12-3/TRBV12-4; J: TRBJ1-1; CDR3: CASSYGGNTEAFF; DNA: TGTGCCAGCAGTTACGGGGGGAACACTGAAGCTTTCTTT
size: once; D: TRBD1; V: TRBV9; J: TRBJ2-7; CDR3: CASSPATGTNEQYF; DNA: TGTGCCAGCAGCCCCGCGACAGGGACAAACGAGCAGTACTTC
size: -; D: -; V: TRBV12-3/TRBV12-4; J: TRBJ2-3; CDR3: CASSPQDTDTQYF; DNA: TGTGCCAGCAGTCCCCAGGACACCGATACGCAGTATTTT
size: -; D: -; V: TRBV6-5; J: TRBJ1-3; CDR3: CASSTNSNSGNTIYF; DNA: TGTGCCAGCAGTACCAACAGCAACTCTGGAAACACCATATATTTT
size: -; D: -; V: TRBV9; J: TRBJ1-1; CDR3: CASSVIGGGTEAFF; DNA: TGTGCCAGCAGCGTAATCGGGGGTGGAACTGAAGCTTTCTTT
size: -; D: TRBD2; V: TRBV20-1; J: TRBJ2-3; CDR3: CSASLRAGSTDTQYF; DNA: TGCAGTGCTAGTCTGCGAGCGGGAAGCACAGATACGCAGTATTTT
size: -; D: TRBD1; V: TRBV3-1/TRBV3-2; J: TRBJ1-6; CDR3: CASSQDGTEYSPLHF; DNA: TGTGCCAGCAGCCAAGATGGGACAGAATATTCACCCCTCCACTTT
size: -; D: TRBD1; V: TRBV30; J: TRBJ2-7; CDR3: CAWQSGQGYHEQYF; DNA: TGTGCCTGGCAGTCGGGACAGGGCTACCACGAGCAGTACTTC
size: -; D: TRBD1; V: TRBV5-8; J: TRBJ2-6; CDR3: CASSSNRTGKTSGANVLTF; DNA: TGTGCCAGCAGCTCCAACAGGACAGGAAAAACCTCTGGGGCCAACGTCCTGACTTTC
size: -; D: TRBD1; V: TRBV9; J: TRBJ1-1; CDR3: CASSLGQGENTEAFF; DNA: TGTGCCAGCAGCTTAGGACAGGGAGAGAACACTGAAGCTTTCTTT
size: -; D: TRBD1; V: TRBV2; J: TRBJ2-7; CDR3: CASSEAGTGATYEQYF; DNA: TGTGCCAGCAGTGAAGCGGGGACAGGCGCTACCTACGAGCAGTACTTC
size: -; D: TRBD1; V: TRBV2; J: TRBJ1-5; CDR3: CASRGGQGANQPQHF; DNA: TGTGCCAGCAGGGGGGGGCAGGGGGCTAATCAGCCCCAGCATTTT
size: -; D: -; V: TRBV4-1; J: TRBJ1-2; CDR3: CASSPDPASTGAFRGYTF; DNA: TGCGCCAGCAGCCCCGACCCTGCCTCGACAGGTGCCTTCCGTGGCTACACCTTC
size: once; D: -; V: TRBV6-4; J: TRBJ2-7; CDR3: CAHRTRGSSHEQYF; DNA: TGTGCCCACCGTACCCGGGGTTCGTCCCACGAGCAGTACTTC
size: -; D: -; V: TRBV6-5; J: TRBJ1-1; CDR3: CASIRSSMNTEAFF; DNA: TGTGCCAGCATAAGGAGCAGCATGAACACTGAAGCTTTCTTT
size: -; D: -; V: TRBV27; J: TRBJ1-1; CDR3: CASSLSPVNTEAFF; DNA: TGTGCCAGCAGTTTATCCCCAGTGAACACTGAAGCTTTCTTT
size: few; D: TRBD1; V: TRBV6-6; J: TRBJ2-4; CDR3: CASSTGGLAKNIQYF; DNA: TGTGCCAGCAGTACAGGGGGCCTAGCCAAAAACATTCAGTACTTC
size: -; D: TRBD1; V: TRBV5-4; J: TRBJ1-4; CDR3: CASSSRQGANEKLFF; DNA: TGTGCCAGCAGCTCGAGACAGGGGGCTAATGAAAAACTGTTTTTT
size: -; D: -; V: TRBV27; J: TRBJ1-5; CDR3: CASRDVGGSGHF; DNA: TGTGCCAGCAGAGACGTGGGAGGCTCAGGGCATTTT
size: -; D: TRBD1; V: TRBV24-1; J: TRBJ2-5; CDR3: CATSDWIGTGVQETQYF; DNA: TGTGCCACCAGTGATTGGATTGGGACAGGGGTGCAAGAGACCCAGTACTTC
size: -; D: TRBD2; V: TRBV5-1; J: TRBJ2-1; CDR3: CASSSATSDEQFF; DNA: TGCGCCAGCAGCTCCGCCACTAGCGATGAGCAGTTCTTC
size: once; D: TRBD2; V: TRBV28; J: TRBJ2-1; CDR3: CASSLGLAEIENEQFF; DNA: TGTGCCAGCAGTTTGGGACTAGCTGAAATTGAGAATGAGCAGTTCTTC